The 11 T cell receptor beta chains reported below all come from one sample, sequenced in a study of blood T cell repertoires in COVID-19 (dated by TCRdb to 2020 to 2021). Library preparation was by the immunoSEQ multiplex PCR assay. TCRdb limited this immuneACCESS table to in-frame rearrangements with V and J called. A share of clones is missing; checked studies link under half to unresolved V genes, and the rest is unexplained. The sample table holds some 130,000 clones, of which roughly 86% were seen once. The top ten clonotypes cover over 10% of the sample. Sequencing was done on a sample of peripheral blood. The receptors stem from a woman in her 70s with COVID-19, enrolled during active disease.

The chain joins TRBV6-5 to TRBJ1-2, with 8 bases matching TRBD1. CDR1 is MNHEY and CDR2 is SVGAGI in the germline V gene. The CDR3 totals 13 residues. V lost 8 bases to trimming and J lost 7 bases; unmatched junction nucleotides: 9. The chain's CDR3 is CASYHDTGGGYTF. The CDR3 coding sequence is TGTGCCAGCTATCACGACACAGGGGGTGGCTACACCTTC.

The CDR3 DNA is TGTGCCAGCACTACCCCACCCAATGAAAAACTGTTTTTT. Amino acid sequence: CASTTPPNEKLFF. The J gene is TRBJ1-4, the V gene TRBV6-5; D is undetermined. Between the trimmed V and J ends, which lost 7 bases and 5 bases, there was a span of 11 bases. The CDR3 sequence is 13 residues long. Per germline, CDR1 MNHEY and CDR2 SVGAGI.

The chain is built from TRBV15 and TRBJ1-2, with D perhaps TRBD1 (6 bases). The CDR3 loop spans 14 amino acids. V was trimmed by 1 base and J by 4 bases, leaving 10 bases between them. Germline V gives CDR1 LNHNV, CDR2 YYDKDF (reference sequence). CDR3 coding DNA: TGTGCCACCAGCAGAGCCGGACAGCGCTATGGCTACACCTTC. Protein: CATSRAGQRYGYTF.

This chain uses TRBV21-1 with TRBJ1-5; the table's D call, TRBD1, has no DNA check behind it. TRBV21-1 is a pseudogene segment. This CDR3 spans 16 amino acids. The CDR3 spells CASAFYPQGVNQPQHF. The CDR3 DNA follows: TGTGCCAGTGCTTTTTACCCGCAGGGGGTAAATCAGCCCCAGCATTTT.

This chain's CDR3 is CATRRGTGGATDTQYF. Here the CDR3 DNA reads TGTGCCACCAGGAGAGGGACAGGGGGCGCGACAGATACGCAGTATTTT. J is TRBJ2-3 and V is TRBV24-1; TRBD1 agrees at 12 bases. CDR1 KGHDR and CDR2 SFDVKD come from the germline V gene. The CDR3 extends over 16 amino acids. V was pared by 7 bases and J by 3 bases, with 7 bases of the junction left unmatched.

A few counts support this clone. The chain has TRBV5-1 and TRBJ2-7, with 7 bases matching TRBD1. Per germline, CDR1 SGHRS and CDR2 YFSETQ. After removal of 2 bases from V and 5 bases from J, the junction contained 10 bases not matched to a gene. The CDR3 runs to 15 residues. CDR3 sequence: CASSFDRDESDEQYF. Written as DNA, the CDR3 is TGCGCCAGCAGCTTCGACAGGGACGAGTCCGACGAGCAGTACTTC. Drawing the rest from reference TRBV5-1 and TRBJ2-7, the complete variable domain is KAGVTQTPRYLIKTRGQQVTLSCSPISGHRSVSWYQQTPGQGLQFLFEYFSETQRNKGNFPGRFSGRQFSNSRSEMNVSTLELGDSALYLCASSFDRDESDEQYFGPGTRLTVT.

The J gene is TRBJ1-3, the V gene TRBV6-1; D gene ambiguous. With 2 bases removed from V and 0 bases from J, the gap between germline ends came to 8 bases. CDR1 is MNHNS and CDR2 is SASEGT in the germline V gene. The CDR3 is 15 residues long. CDR3 amino acids: CASSELGGSGNTIYF. The CDR3, as DNA: TGTGCCAGCAGTGAATTAGGAGGCTCTGGAAACACCATATATTTT.

This chain connects TRBV7-2 to TRBJ1-1; maybe TRBD1 (5 bases). The V gene's germline CDR1 is SGHTA and CDR2 FQGNSA. Trimming removed 5 bases from V and 7 bases from J, with 17 bases in between. This CDR3 has 14 amino acids. CDR3 bases: TGTGCCAGCAGCCACGACAGCAACATCCTTGAAGCTTTCTTT. Its translation is CASSHDSNILEAFF. Supplemented by reference TRBV7-2 and TRBJ1-1, the full variable domain reads GAGVSQSPSNKVTEKGKDVELRCDPISGHTALYWYRQSLGQGLEFLIYFQGNSAPDKSGLPSDRFSAERTGGSVSTLTIQRTQQEDSAVYLCASSHDSNILEAFFGQGTRLTVV.

The V call is TRBV27, the J call TRBJ2-1; D uncertain. Germline V gives CDR1 MNHEY, CDR2 SMNVEV (reference sequence). The CDR3 is 13 amino acids. V was pared by 5 bases and J by 7 bases, with 12 bases between. CDR3 loop: CASSPYNSNEQFF. As DNA, the CDR3 is TGTGCCAGCAGTCCATACAACAGTAATGAGCAGTTCTTC.

This chain uses TRBV5-4 with TRBJ2-3; D not resolved. The V gene's germline CDR1 is SGHNT and CDR2 YYREEE (reference sequence). Trimming took off 1 base at V and 1 base at J, with 4 bases between the two ends. This CDR3 is built from 13 residues. As DNA, the CDR3 is TGTGCCAGCAGCTTGACGGGCACAGATACGCAGTATTTT. Translated: CASSLTGTDTQYF.

This clone was counted only a few times. The chain uses TRBV5-1 and TRBJ2-5; D is perhaps TRBD2 (6 bases). This CDR3 comprises 15 residues. V gave up 3 bases and J gave up 4 bases, with 16 bases separating them. Germline assignment: CDR1 SGHRS and CDR2 YFSETQ. The CDR3 spells CASSSGTDYRETQYF. For the CDR3, the DNA is TGCGCCAGCAGCTCTGGGACGGACTACCGAGAGACCCAGTACTTC.